Reported below is one T cell receptor beta chain. The data were obtained in a study of beta chain features in type 1 diabetes. Study background: Age and gender were similar between patients and healthy donors, as were cell yields.

cDNA synthesis used the whole RNA isolate, giving expressed TCRB sequences. Here immunoSEQ multiplex PCR was the method, and the copy in TCRdb shows in-frame clones only, minus some. Among 120,000 to 150,000 clones listed, 6.9% were seen once. V trimming: 7 bases; J trimming: 0 bases; junction bases outside the gene matches: 4. Looked up from germline, CDR1 is SGHTA and CDR2 is FQGNSA. The CDR3 runs to 14 residues. V and J are TRBV7-2 and TRBJ1-1; 8 bases agree with TRBD1. The source material was central memory CD4+ T cells from blood. The receptor was isolated from a woman in her 30s in good health. The CDR3 is CASTQTGVNTEAFF. In DNA, the CDR3 is TGTGCCAGCACCCAGACAGGGGTGAACACTGAAGCTTTCTTT.